The source of this T cell receptor (beta chain) is a study of identifying expanded T cells in peripheral blood. Trimming left V 4 bases short and J 4 bases short, with 16 bases between. Germline V lookup: CDR1 LGHNA, CDR2 YSLEER. This CDR3 is 16 amino acids long. During the collection period, no donor immune events like infections were recorded. Clones were read by immunoSEQ multiplex PCR, and TCRdb kept only the in-frame ones, dropping some. Of around 100,000 clones detected, more than 85% appear once; the ten largest clones hold around 15%. In the case of this clone: No antigen is known for it.

General study points: About 1.2 clones differed between technical replicates, versus roughly 16 and 20 over time. Across healthy donors, higher total template counts meant significantly greater roughly two-week count variance.

The sequence was collected from a person aged 18-70 years in good health. The chain couples TRBV4-3 to TRBJ2-2; the D is unclear. The sequenced sample was blood. This CDR3 is CASSLLVARTTGELFF. The CDR3 DNA reads as TGCGCCAGCAGCCTTCTCGTTGCCCGGACCACCGGGGAGCTGTTTTTT.